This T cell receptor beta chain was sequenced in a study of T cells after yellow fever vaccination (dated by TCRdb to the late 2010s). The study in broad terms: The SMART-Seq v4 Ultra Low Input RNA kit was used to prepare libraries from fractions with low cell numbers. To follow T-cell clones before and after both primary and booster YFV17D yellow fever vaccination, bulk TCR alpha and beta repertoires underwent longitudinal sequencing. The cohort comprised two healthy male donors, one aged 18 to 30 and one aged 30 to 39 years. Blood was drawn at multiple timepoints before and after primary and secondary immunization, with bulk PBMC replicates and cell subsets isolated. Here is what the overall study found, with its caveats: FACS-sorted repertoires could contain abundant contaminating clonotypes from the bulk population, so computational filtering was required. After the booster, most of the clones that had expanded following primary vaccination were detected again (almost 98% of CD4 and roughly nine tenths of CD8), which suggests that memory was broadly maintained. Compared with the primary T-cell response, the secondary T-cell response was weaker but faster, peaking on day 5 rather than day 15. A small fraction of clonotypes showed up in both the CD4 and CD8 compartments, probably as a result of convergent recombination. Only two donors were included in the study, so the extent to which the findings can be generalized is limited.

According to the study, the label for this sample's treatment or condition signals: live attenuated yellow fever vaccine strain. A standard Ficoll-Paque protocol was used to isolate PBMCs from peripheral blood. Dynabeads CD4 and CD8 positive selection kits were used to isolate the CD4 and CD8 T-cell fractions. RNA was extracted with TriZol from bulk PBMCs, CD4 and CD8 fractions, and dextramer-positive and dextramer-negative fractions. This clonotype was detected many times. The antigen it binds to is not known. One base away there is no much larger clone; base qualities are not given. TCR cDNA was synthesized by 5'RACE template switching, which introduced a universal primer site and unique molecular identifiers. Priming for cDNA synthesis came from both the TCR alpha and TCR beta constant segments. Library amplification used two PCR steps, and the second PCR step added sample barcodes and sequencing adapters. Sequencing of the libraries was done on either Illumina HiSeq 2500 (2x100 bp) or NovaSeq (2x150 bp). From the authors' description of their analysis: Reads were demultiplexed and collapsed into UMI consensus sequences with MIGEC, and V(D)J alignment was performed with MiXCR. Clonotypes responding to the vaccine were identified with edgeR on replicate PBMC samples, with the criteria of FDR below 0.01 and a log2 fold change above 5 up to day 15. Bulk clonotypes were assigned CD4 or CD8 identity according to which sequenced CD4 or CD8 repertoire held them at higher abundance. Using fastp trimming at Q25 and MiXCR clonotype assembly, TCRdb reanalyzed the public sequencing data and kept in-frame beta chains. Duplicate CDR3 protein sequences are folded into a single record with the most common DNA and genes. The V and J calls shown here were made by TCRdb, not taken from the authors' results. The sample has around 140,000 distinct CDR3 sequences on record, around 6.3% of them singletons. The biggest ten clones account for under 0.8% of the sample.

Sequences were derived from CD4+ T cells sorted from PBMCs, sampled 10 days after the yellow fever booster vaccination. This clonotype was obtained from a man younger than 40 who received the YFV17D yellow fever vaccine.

The sequence in DNA is TGTGCCAGTAGTAAGGGGCTGGGGAACACCGGGGAGCTGTTTTTT. It codes for CASSKGLGNTGELFF. The chain was built from TRBV19 and TRBJ2-2; possibly the D gene is TRBD1, per 5 matching bases. From cysteine to phenylalanine, the CDR3 is 15 amino acids long. CDR3 DNA is the only sequence kept; it has 45 bases, read in frame from the first base. CDR1 and CDR2 (LNHDA, SQIVND) derive from the germline V gene (reference sequence). V and J are truncated by 4 bases and 1 base respectively, leaving an intervening sequence of 10 bases.